This passage covers 30 T cell receptor beta chains from one sample sequenced in a study of a mutant IDH1 vaccine in newly diagnosed glioma. Time point here: week 5, during vaccination. The vaccine gave 300 ug of a 20-mer mutant IDH1 peptide subcutaneously per dose. These receptors' targets are unknown. Profiled with immunoSEQ multiplex PCR; TCRdb holds only in-frame clones, not every one. The sample yields 45,000 to 60,000 clones, roughly 78% seen once. The starting material was PBMCs, obtained from a glioma patient whose treatment included an IDH1 peptide vaccine. Receptor source: a man aged 45-65 years with glioma.

The chain links TRBV7-9 to TRBJ1-5, with D perhaps matching TRBD1 (6 bases). Deletions cut 5 bases from V and 0 bases from J, with 11 bases between. The germline CDR1 and CDR2 sequences are SEHNR and FQNEAQ (reference sequence). The CDR3 has 15 amino acids. Written as DNA, the CDR3 is TGTGCCAGCAGCCGAACAGGGTCTAGCAATCAGCCCCAGCATTTT. The encoded protein is CASSRTGSSNQPQHF.

This chain joins TRBV6-4 and TRBJ2-3; 10 bases map to TRBD2. Germline CDR1 and CDR2: MRHNA and SNTAGT. There are 16 residues in the CDR3. V trimming: 4 bases; J trimming: 2 bases; junction bases outside the gene matches: 6. CDR3 amino acids: CASSVKRGGITDTQYF. The CDR3 region has the DNA TGTGCCAGCAGTGTCAAGCGGGGGGGCATCACAGATACGCAGTATTTT.

The chain uses TRBV19 and TRBJ1-5; D is undetermined. Germline CDR1 LNHDA, CDR2 SQIVND (reference sequence). V lost 5 bases to trimming and J lost 2 bases, with 10 bases between them. The CDR3 contains 14 residues. The CDR3 is CASSEGVGNQPQHF. Here the CDR3 DNA reads TGTGCCAGTAGTGAGGGAGTGGGCAATCAGCCCCAGCATTTT.

The rearrangement joins TRBV6-5 to TRBJ1-1; no clear D gene. V was trimmed by 0 bases and J by 7 bases, leaving 15 bases between them. The CDR3 spans 15 residues. Germline values: CDR1 MNHEY, CDR2 SVGAGI. The DNA of the CDR3 is TGTGCCAGCAGTTACTCAGGGCGTCATCAAGGTGAAGCTTTCTTT. Its translation is CASSYSGRHQGEAFF.

This clone was found once. This chain links TRBV9 with TRBJ2-1; 8 nucleotides match TRBD1. The trim removed 0 bases at V and 2 bases at J, leaving 1 base unmatched. This CDR3 spans 15 amino acids. Germline-derived CDR1 and CDR2 are SGDLS and YYNGEE. The CDR3 nucleotides read TGTGCCAGCAGCGTAGGGGACAGGACCTACAATGAGCAGTTCTTC. This translates into CASSVGDRTYNEQFF.

The chain uses TRBV5-6 and TRBJ1-6; 7 positions match TRBD1. The V segment lost 4 bases and the J segment 1 base; nucleotides outside the gene matches: 8. The CDR3 extends over 17 amino acids. The germline V gene has CDR1 SGHDT and CDR2 YYEEEE. The DNA for the CDR3 is TGTGCCAGCAGCATACGACAGGGAGGGTCCTATAATTCACCCCTCCACTTT. Translating gives CASSIRQGGSYNSPLHF.

This clone appeared a single time. This chain connects TRBV10-1 to TRBJ2-7, with D perhaps TRBD1 or TRBD2 (5 bases each). Trimming stripped 5 bases from V and 0 bases from J, with 11 bases between. There are 14 residues in the CDR3. Per germline, CDR1 WNHNN and CDR2 SYGVQD (reference sequence). The CDR3 is CASSRDASSYEQYF. The CDR3 bases are TGCGCCAGCAGTAGGGACGCGAGCTCCTACGAGCAGTACTTC.

The V gene is TRBV19, the J gene TRBJ1-3; maybe TRBD1 (5 bases). The length of the CDR3 is 14 residues. Germline V gene lookup returns CDR1 LNHDA and CDR2 SQIVND (reference sequence). Trimming stripped 6 bases from V and 0 bases from J, with 9 bases between. CDR3 in DNA: TGTGCCAGTAGCAAGGACATCTCTGGAAACACCATATATTTT. Translated: CASSKDISGNTIYF.

The chain recombines TRBV9 with TRBJ1-2; D remains ambiguous. CDR3 length: 14 amino acids. Trimming shortened V by 4 bases and J by 8 bases, and 18 bases separated the two germline ends. Germline loops: CDR1 SGDLS, CDR2 YYNGEE. CDR3 DNA sequence: TGTGCCAGCAGCCTTGGACCGAGGATGGGGGGCTACACCTTC. Its translation is CASSLGPRMGGYTF.

The chain uses TRBV5-4 and TRBJ2-2; 8 nucleotides line up with TRBD1. Germline V CDR1 and CDR2: SGHNT, YYREEE (reference sequence). The CDR3 has 16 amino acids. Trimming took 2 bases from V and 5 from J; bases not matched to a gene: 8. The CDR3 region has the DNA TGTGCCAGCAGCTTAGGACAGGGTGAGGTAACCGGGGAGCTGTTTTTT. Amino acid sequence: CASSLGQGEVTGELFF.

The chain is built from TRBV10-1 and TRBJ1-5, with a possible D match to TRBD1 (5 bases). The CDR3 extends over 16 amino acids. Germline CDR1 WNHNN, CDR2 SYGVQD (reference sequence). Between the trimmed V and J ends, which lost 7 bases and 5 bases, there was a span of 21 bases. CDR3 amino acids: CASIKGRTIPYQPQHF. CDR3 nucleotide sequence: TGCGCCAGCATAAAGGGGCGGACAATCCCGTATCAGCCCCAGCATTTT.

With respect to this clone: The junction departs from germline at one end; a sequencing error may be responsible. The chain carries TRBV6-5 and TRBJ1-1, with D tentatively TRBD1 (6 bases). Germline V gives CDR1 MNHEY, CDR2 SVGAGI. This CDR3 region has 11 residues. In DNA form, the CDR3 reads TGTGCCAGCAGCTACTCTAACAGGGTCACTTTT. Amino acids: CASSYSNRVTF.

This clone was found once. The genes are TRBV9 and TRBJ2-7; tentatively, D is TRBD1 or TRBD2 (6 bases each). The germline V gene encodes CDR1 SGDLS and CDR2 YYNGEE. Trimming stripped 4 bases from V and 7 bases from J, with 15 bases between. CDR3 size: 13 residues. CDR3: CASSLSGGREQYF. CDR3 nucleotides: TGTGCCAGCAGCCTATCTGGGGGGCGAGAGCAGTACTTC.

This chain connects TRBV28 to TRBJ2-1; 7 nucleotides line up with TRBD1. The CDR3 sequence is 14 residues long. From germline, CDR1 is MDHEN and CDR2 SYDVKM. V lost 3 bases to trimming and J lost 6 bases; unmatched junction nucleotides: 5. CDR3 region: CASSFRRDSNEQFF. CDR3 DNA sequence: TGTGCCAGCAGTTTCCGCCGGGACAGCAATGAGCAGTTCTTC.

The V call is TRBV5-1, the J call TRBJ2-5; 10 nucleotides agree with TRBD1. There are 16 residues in the CDR3. Germline V gene data show CDR1 as SGHRS and CDR2 as YFSETQ. The J segment lost 5 bases and the V segment lost 4 bases, leaving 11 bases of the junction unmatched. This chain's CDR3 is CASSITGTGVWETQYF. DNA of the CDR3: TGCGCCAGCAGCATCACCGGGACAGGGGTCTGGGAGACCCAGTACTTC.

The chain combines TRBV6-1 with TRBJ1-1; D gene ambiguous. The ends were cut back, 4 bases at V and 3 bases at J, with 9 bases in the middle. The CDR3 is made up of 13 amino acids. CDR1 is MNHNS and CDR2 is SASEGT in the germline V gene. CDR3 sequence reads: CASSGRTYTEAFF. CDR3 nucleotides: TGTGCCAGCAGTGGGCGAACGTACACTGAAGCTTTCTTT.

The rearrangement joins TRBV27 to TRBJ2-5; 9 positions agree with TRBD2. The CDR3 runs 15 residues. Germline V gene sequence: CDR1 MNHEY, CDR2 SMNVEV (reference sequence). V lost 5 bases and J lost 6; bases outside the gene matches: 10. The CDR3 region is CASSPHTSGLKTQYF. The DNA of the CDR3 is TGTGCCAGCAGTCCACATACTAGCGGGCTAAAGACCCAGTACTTC.

A few counts support this clone. The chain carries TRBV14 and TRBJ1-1; D not resolved. The V and J ends lost 4 bases and 1 base respectively, with 10 bases between them. The CDR3 totals 14 residues. Germline V CDR1 and CDR2: SGHDN, FVKESK. This CDR3 is CASSLTMGNTEAFF. DNA for the CDR3: TGTGCCAGCAGCCTCACCATGGGGAACACTGAAGCTTTCTTT.

The count of this clone is one. This sequence joins TRBV14 and TRBJ1-2, with unresolved D. This CDR3 spans 13 amino acids. The germline gives CDR1 SGHDN, CDR2 FVKESK. The V end was cut by 0 bases, the J end by 8 bases, with 10 bases between. The CDR3 coding sequence is TGTGCCAGCAGCCAAGACCCTGGAGGCGGCTACACCTTC. Translation: CASSQDPGGGYTF.

The V and J genes are TRBV20-1 and TRBJ2-1, with no clear D. CDR1 is DFQATT, CDR2 SNEGSKA, per germline (reference sequence). The CDR3 length is 11 residues. Trimming left V 0 bases short and J 7 bases short, with 4 bases between. DNA of the CDR3: TGCAGTGCTAGAGATTATAATGAGCAGTTCTTC. This translates into CSARDYNEQFF.

The J gene is TRBJ2-2, the V gene TRBV27; no reliable D call. In germline, CDR1 is MNHEY, CDR2 SMNVEV (reference sequence). The germline V and J ends were trimmed by 2 bases and 4 bases, with 8 bases remaining between them. The CDR3 is made up of 14 amino acids. This chain's CDR3 is CASSLISSTGELFF. In DNA, the CDR3 is TGTGCCAGCAGTTTAATCTCCAGCACCGGGGAGCTGTTTTTT.

V usage is TRBV5-1 and J usage is TRBJ2-7; TRBD2 agrees at 10 bases. The CDR3 consists of 17 residues. Germline V CDR1 and CDR2: SGHRS, YFSETQ. V shed 1 base, J shed 0 bases, and the junction held 7 bases outside the gene matches. The CDR3 sequence: CASSLTLAGVSSYEQYF. The CDR3 nucleotides are TGCGCCAGCAGCTTGACGCTAGCGGGGGTGAGCTCCTACGAGCAGTACTTC.

V and J are TRBV6-1 and TRBJ1-5; D remains unclear. This CDR3 has 13 amino acids. Looked up from germline, CDR1 is MNHNS and CDR2 is SASEGT. V gave up 6 bases and J gave up 4 bases, with 10 bases separating them. In nucleotides, the CDR3 is TGTGCCAGCAGCGACTCCCCAAATCAGCCCCAGCATTTT. Protein product: CASSDSPNQPQHF.

The chain couples TRBV19 to TRBJ1-5; possibly TRBD1 for D (6 bases). This CDR3 has 13 residues. Between the trimmed V and J ends, which lost 8 bases and 4 bases, there was a span of 12 bases. Per germline, CDR1 LNHDA and CDR2 SQIVND (reference sequence). The CDR3 loop is CASAGTQNQPQHF. The CDR3 DNA is TGTGCCAGTGCCGGGACACAGAATCAGCCCCAGCATTTT.

The chain is built from TRBV9 and TRBJ1-2, with a weak D call TRBD1 (6 bases). This CDR3 is 15 amino acids long. Germline V gene sequence: CDR1 SGDLS, CDR2 YYNGEE. Trimming cost V 1 base and J 2 bases, with 12 bases left between them. In DNA, the CDR3 is TGTGCCAGCAGCGTAACTACAGGGAAGAACTATGGCTACACCTTC. Protein product: CASSVTTGKNYGYTF.

The rearrangement uses TRBV7-8 and TRBJ2-3; TRBD2 matches at 9 bases. This CDR3 comprises 16 residues. Unmatched junction bases numbered 3, after V lost 1 base and J lost 1 base. CDR1 is SGHVS and CDR2 is FQNEAQ in the germline V gene. As DNA, the CDR3 is TGTGCCAGCAGCTTAGTATCTAGCGGGGGCACAGATACGCAGTATTTT. This codes for CASSLVSSGGTDTQYF.

The chain links TRBV27 to TRBJ1-2; TRBD1 is a possible D gene (6 bases). The CDR3 is 14 amino acids. Per the germline V gene, CDR1 is MNHEY and CDR2 is SMNVEV (reference sequence). Trimming removed 6 bases from V and 2 bases from J, with 13 bases in between. The DNA of the CDR3 is TGTGCCAGCAGAAGGACAGCTGTCAACTATGGCTACACCTTC. Its translation: CASRRTAVNYGYTF.

This clone has a handful of counts. V is TRBV10-3 and J is TRBJ2-7, with D tentatively TRBD1 (6 bases). V lost 6 bases to trimming and J lost 2 bases, with 14 bases between them. Germline V gene data show CDR1 as ENHRY and CDR2 as SYGVKD. CDR3 length equals 14 residues. This chain's CDR3 is CAIRPGQSAYEQYF. The CDR3 nucleotides are TGTGCCATCAGGCCCGGACAGTCGGCCTACGAGCAGTACTTC.

This chain connects TRBV5-4 to TRBJ1-1; D is possibly TRBD1 (6 bases). The CDR3 sequence is 15 residues long. Between the trimmed V and J ends, which lost 4 bases and 1 base, there was a span of 14 bases. CDR1 is SGHNT, CDR2 YYREEE, per germline (reference sequence). CDR3 amino acids: CASSPGGGWNTEAFF. CDR3 DNA: TGTGCCAGCAGCCCGGGGGGGGGCTGGAACACTGAAGCTTTCTTT.

In this sample, this clone turned up once. The genes are TRBV2 and TRBJ2-5; TRBD1 agrees at 9 bases. Germline V lookup: CDR1 SNHLY, CDR2 FYNNEI. V lost 8 bases, J lost 4 bases, and 8 bases stayed unmatched. The CDR3 is 14 amino acids. DNA for the CDR3: TGTGCCAGCCCTAACCCGACAGGGGGAGAGACCCAGTACTTC. Protein product: CASPNPTGGETQYF.